The 22 T cell receptor beta chains given below trace back to one sample, sequenced in a study of cytomegalovirus exposure and HLA in healthy donors. Primers: 60 Vbeta forward and 13 Jbeta reverse. Data came from immunoSEQ multiplex PCR; TCRdb stores just in-frame clones and leaves some out. The sample has under 100,000 clones, around 80% seen once. Sequences were obtained from PBMCs. The receptor set was obtained from a human donor in good health.

This chain uses TRBV28 with TRBJ1-6; D ambiguous. V dropped 5 bases and J dropped 6 bases, with 17 bases sitting between them. The CDR3 contains 16 residues. Germline V gene lookup returns CDR1 MDHEN and CDR2 SYDVKM. The CDR3 loop is CASSTPRGIRNSPLHF. The CDR3 DNA follows: TGTGCCAGCAGTACCCCCCGAGGTATACGTAATTCACCCCTCCACTTT.

The CDR3 loop is CSVAPGIYGYTF. CDR3 DNA: TGCAGCGTTGCGCCCGGGATCTATGGCTACACCTTC. The gene calls are TRBV29-1 and TRBJ1-2; D uncertain. Germline CDR1 reads SQVTM; CDR2 reads ANQGSEA. This CDR3 comprises 12 residues. V was pared by 4 bases and J by 4 bases, with 10 bases between.

The V and J genes are TRBV7-8 and TRBJ1-6; D possibly corresponds to TRBD1 (5 bases). V lost 4 bases and J lost 0, with 16 bases in between. Germline V CDR1 and CDR2: SGHVS, FQNEAQ. CDR3 size: 18 residues. The CDR3 DNA is TGTGCCAGCAGCTCCCTATCTAGACAGAGCTCCTATAATTCACCCCTCCACTTT. Translating gives CASSSLSRQSSYNSPLHF.

V usage is TRBV9 and J usage is TRBJ2-2, with TRBD2 matching over 8 bases. This CDR3 is built from 16 residues. V lost 2 bases, J lost 2 bases, and 5 bases stayed unmatched. Germline V gives CDR1 SGDLS, CDR2 YYNGEE. The CDR3: CASSVFSGVNTGELFF. The CDR3 coding sequence is TGTGCCAGCAGCGTGTTTAGCGGGGTTAACACCGGGGAGCTGTTTTTT.

The chain recombines TRBV7-7 with TRBJ1-4, with TRBD1 matching 10 bases. The CDR3 runs to 18 residues. CDR1 SSHAT and CDR2 FNYEAQ come from the germline V gene (reference sequence). The J segment lost 0 bases and the V segment lost 2 bases, leaving 6 bases of the junction unmatched. The CDR3 DNA sequence: TGTGCCAGCAGCTTATCCGGGACAGGGGATGCAACTAATGAAAAACTGTTTTTT. It encodes CASSLSGTGDATNEKLFF. The variable domain in full, completed from reference TRBV7-7 and TRBJ1-4, reads GAGVSQSPRYKVTKRGQDVTLRCDPISSHATLYWYQQALGQGPEFLTYFNYEAQPDKSGLPSDRFSAERPEGSISTLTIQRTEQRDSAMYRCASSLSGTGDATNEKLFFGSGTQLSVL.

The rearrangement uses TRBV7-2 and TRBJ1-1; D perhaps matches TRBD1 (5 bases). V shed 0 bases and J shed 1 base, with 9 bases lying between them. Looked up from germline, CDR1 is SGHTA and CDR2 is FQGNSA. This CDR3 is 15 amino acids long. The CDR3, as DNA: TGTGCCAGCAGCTTAGCAGGGGTGGGGAACACTGAAGCTTTCTTT. Residues: CASSLAGVGNTEAFF. The whole variable domain, filled in from reference TRBV7-2 and TRBJ1-1, reads GAGVSQSPSNKVTEKGKDVELRCDPISGHTALYWYRQSLGQGLEFLIYFQGNSAPDKSGLPSDRFSAERTGGSVSTLTIQRTQQEDSAVYLCASSLAGVGNTEAFFGQGTRLTVV.

This clone was counted a few times. The V call is TRBV19, the J call TRBJ2-7; D is unresolved. In germline, CDR1 is LNHDA, CDR2 SQIVND (reference sequence). V was trimmed by 4 bases and J by 7 bases, leaving 8 bases between them. The CDR3 contains 11 residues. CDR3 nucleotides: TGTGCCAGTAGTAGTAGCTGGGAGCAGTACTTC. Protein product: CASSSSWEQYF.

This chain links TRBV6-4 with TRBJ2-1; 11 nucleotides match TRBD2. CDR1 and CDR2 (germline): MRHNA, SNTAGT. The junction had 4 bases not matched to a gene; V was cut back by 5 bases and J by 7 bases. The CDR3 runs 14 residues. CDR3 sequence reads: CASSFSGGANEQFF. CDR3 nucleotide sequence: TGTGCCAGCAGTTTTAGCGGGGGGGCGAATGAGCAGTTCTTC.

In nucleotides, the CDR3 is TGTGCCATCCTAGACCGCCCGGGACTAGCGGGGAGCACAGATACGCAGTATTTT. Translation gives CAILDRPGLAGSTDTQYF. This chain uses TRBV10-3 with TRBJ2-3; 13 bases map to TRBD2. This CDR3 is 18 amino acids long. Germline assignment: CDR1 ENHRY and CDR2 SYGVKD. J was trimmed by 0 bases and V by 8 bases; bases with no gene match: 11.

The genes are TRBV4-1 and TRBJ2-7; 9 positions agree with TRBD1. CDR1 and CDR2 from the germline V gene are MGHRA and YSYEKL. V was clipped by 4 bases and J by 4 bases; unmatched bases: 8. The CDR3 has 15 residues. The CDR3 DNA follows: TGCGCCAGCAGCCCAATTGGACAGGGGCAATACGAGCAGTACTTC. This gives the protein CASSPIGQGQYEQYF.

The chain joins TRBV19 to TRBJ2-7; TRBD1 is a possible D gene (5 bases). This CDR3 is 14 amino acids long. Germline V gives CDR1 LNHDA, CDR2 SQIVND (reference sequence). Trimming pared 5 bases from V and 1 base from J, leaving 12 bases between. CDR3: CASSLVDSSYEQYF. The CDR3 nucleotides read TGTGCCAGTAGTTTGGTTGACAGTTCCTACGAGCAGTACTTC.

The J gene is TRBJ1-5, the V gene TRBV11-2; possibly TRBD1 for D (6 bases). The V and J ends lost 1 base and 6 bases respectively, with 13 bases between them. This CDR3 has 15 residues. CDR1 and CDR2 from the germline V gene are SGHAT and FQNNGV. CDR3 loop: CASSLGTQGRQPQHF. DNA of the CDR3: TGTGCCAGCAGCTTAGGGACCCAGGGGCGTCAGCCCCAGCATTTT.

This chain uses TRBV9 with TRBJ2-7; D is perhaps TRBD2 (7 bases). Germline V gene sequence: CDR1 SGDLS, CDR2 YYNGEE. This CDR3 comprises 14 residues. The V gene lost 4 bases and the J gene lost 4 bases, with 15 bases spanning the gap. CDR3 nucleotides: TGTGCCAGCAGCAAAGGGGGGGTAAGGTACGAGCAGTACTTC. Its translation: CASSKGGVRYEQYF. Full variable domain (rest looked up from reference TRBV9 and TRBJ2-7): DSGVTQTPKHLITATGQRVTLRCSPRSGDLSVYWYQQSLDQGLQFLIQYYNGEERAKGNILERFSAQQFPDLHSELNLSSLELGDSALYFCASSKGGVRYEQYFGPGTRLTVT.

The chain has TRBV19 and TRBJ2-6; weak D call: TRBD1 (6 bases). V was shortened by 3 bases and J by 2 bases, with 14 bases between the two germline ends. The CDR3 covers 17 residues. Germline V gene lookup returns CDR1 LNHDA and CDR2 SQIVND (reference sequence). The CDR3: CASSIGVRGTGANVLTF. The CDR3, as DNA: TGTGCCAGTAGTATCGGTGTTAGGGGGACTGGGGCCAACGTCCTGACTTTC. The entire variable domain, with the rest obtained from reference TRBV19 and TRBJ2-6, is as follows: DGGITQSPKYLFRKEGQNVTLSCEQNLNHDAMYWYRQDPGQGLRLIYYSQIVNDFQKGDIAEGYSVSREKKESFPLTVTSAQKNPTAFYLCASSIGVRGTGANVLTFGAGSRLTVL.

This clone appeared once. This chain uses TRBV11-2 with TRBJ1-2, with a tentative D call TRBD1 (5 bases). Between the trimmed V and J ends, which lost 4 bases and 8 bases, there was a span of 14 bases. The germline V gene encodes CDR1 SGHAT and CDR2 FQNNGV. CDR3 size: 13 residues. The CDR3 is CASSSLGGFGYTF. The CDR3 DNA reads TGTGCCAGCAGCTCCCTGGGGGGGTTCGGCTACACCTTC.

This chain connects TRBV19 to TRBJ1-2; 9 bases are a match to TRBD1. V lost 4 bases and J lost 1; bases outside the gene matches: 10. This CDR3 has 17 residues. Germline CDR1 reads LNHDA; CDR2 reads SQIVND (reference sequence). CDR3 sequence (DNA): TGTGCCAGTAGTACCAACACCCCGGGACAGGGTAACTATGGCTACACCTTC. It specifies CASSTNTPGQGNYGYTF.

The chain joins TRBV5-1 to TRBJ1-2; 9 bases fit TRBD1. The J segment lost 5 bases and the V segment lost 5 bases, leaving 16 bases of the junction unmatched. Per the germline V gene, CDR1 is SGHRS and CDR2 is YFSETQ. The CDR3 runs to 17 residues. CDR3 nucleotides: TGCGCCAGCAGTATACACTGGGACAGGGCTGTTGAATATGGCTACACCTTC. It specifies CASSIHWDRAVEYGYTF.

This chain connects TRBV18 to TRBJ2-2, with 7 bases fitting TRBD2. V gave up 2 bases and J gave up 1 base; unmatched junction bases: 4. The CDR3 has 16 amino acids. Germline V CDR1 and CDR2: KGHSH, LQKENI. CDR3 nucleotides: TGTGCCAGCTCACCATATGAGCGGGAGAACACCGGGGAGCTGTTTTTT. Protein product: CASSPYERENTGELFF.

The chain combines TRBV7-9 with TRBJ1-2; TRBD1 matches 7 bases. There are 11 residues in the CDR3. Germline loops: CDR1 SEHNR, CDR2 FQNEAQ (reference sequence). The trim removed 11 bases at V and 4 bases at J, leaving 4 bases unmatched. This CDR3 reads CAGGTVYGYTF. The CDR3 DNA reads TGTGCCGGGGGGACAGTCTATGGCTACACCTTC.

This clone showed up just a few times. V gene TRBV14 combines with J gene TRBJ1-1, with 8 positions matching TRBD1. This CDR3 contains 15 residues. V gave up 3 bases and J gave up 0 bases; unmatched junction bases: 3. In germline, CDR1 is SGHDN, CDR2 FVKESK. CDR3 sequence (DNA): TGTGCCAGCAGCCAGAGGACAGGGATGAACACTGAAGCTTTCTTT. Its translation: CASSQRTGMNTEAFF.

V and J are TRBV27 and TRBJ1-2, with D uncertain. From germline, CDR1 is MNHEY and CDR2 SMNVEV (reference sequence). The CDR3 has 13 amino acids. V shed 8 bases and J shed 8 bases, with 18 bases lying between them. The CDR3 region is CASLRLGGGGYTF. The DNA of the CDR3 is TGTGCCAGCCTGCGGTTGGGAGGTGGCGGCTACACCTTC.

The chain is built from TRBV29-1 and TRBJ2-1; 8 bases line up with TRBD2. This CDR3 region has 13 residues. Trimming cost V 7 bases and J 4 bases; bases outside gene matches: 6. Germline values: CDR1 SQVTM, CDR2 ANQGSEA. Written as DNA, the CDR3 is TGCAGCGCGTCCCGGGAGGGTTACAATGAGCAGTTCTTC. Translating gives CSASREGYNEQFF.